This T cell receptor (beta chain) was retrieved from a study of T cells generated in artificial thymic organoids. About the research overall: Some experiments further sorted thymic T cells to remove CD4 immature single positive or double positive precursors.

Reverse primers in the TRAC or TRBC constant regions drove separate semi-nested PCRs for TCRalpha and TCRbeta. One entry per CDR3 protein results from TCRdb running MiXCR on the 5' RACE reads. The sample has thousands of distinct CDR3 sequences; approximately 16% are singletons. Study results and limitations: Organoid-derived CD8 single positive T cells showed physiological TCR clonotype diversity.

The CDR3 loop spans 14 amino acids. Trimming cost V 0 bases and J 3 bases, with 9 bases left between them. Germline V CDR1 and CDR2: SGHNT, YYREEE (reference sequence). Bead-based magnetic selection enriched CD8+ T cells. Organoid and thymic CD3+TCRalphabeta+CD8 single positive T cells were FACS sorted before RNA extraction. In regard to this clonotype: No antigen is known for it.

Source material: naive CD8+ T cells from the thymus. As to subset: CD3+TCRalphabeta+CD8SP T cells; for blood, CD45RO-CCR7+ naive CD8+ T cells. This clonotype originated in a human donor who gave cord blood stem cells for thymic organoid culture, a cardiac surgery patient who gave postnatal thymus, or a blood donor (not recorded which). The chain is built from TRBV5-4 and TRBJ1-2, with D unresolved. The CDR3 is CASSLDRLDYGYTF. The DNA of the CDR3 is TGTGCCAGCAGCTTGGACAGACTGGACTATGGCTACACCTTC.